The 15 T cell receptor beta chains below all came from one sample that was sequenced in a study of blood T cell repertoires in COVID-19. TCRdb's copy holds only in-frame clones and misses some; the assay was immunoSEQ multiplex PCR. The data contain under 200,000 clones, around nine tenths of them singletons. The source material was peripheral blood. The receptors come from a man aged 18 to 29 with active or convalescent COVID-19.

The chain recombines TRBV18 with TRBJ1-5, with D maybe TRBD1 (5 bases). The germline V gene has CDR1 KGHSH and CDR2 LQKENI. This CDR3 contains 16 residues. Trimming removed 3 bases at V and 4 bases at J, with 16 bases between. The CDR3 protein is CASSPERDGFNQPQHF. Here the CDR3 DNA reads TGTGCCAGCTCACCCGAGCGGGACGGCTTTAATCAGCCCCAGCATTTT.

The J gene is TRBJ1-2, the V gene TRBV18; weak D call: TRBD1 (5 bases). The V gene's germline CDR1 is KGHSH and CDR2 LQKENI. Trimming left V 3 bases short and J 8 bases short, with 16 bases between. The CDR3 is 14 amino acids. This CDR3 is CASSPAGRPNGYTF. As DNA, the CDR3 is TGTGCCAGCTCACCGGCGGGACGCCCAAACGGCTACACCTTC. The full variable domain, rest sourced from reference TRBV18 and TRBJ1-2, is NAGVMQNPRHLVRRRGQEARLRCSPMKGHSHVYWYRQLPEEGLKFMVYLQKENIIDESGMPKERFSAEFPKEGPSILRIQQVVRGDSAAYFCASSPAGRPNGYTFGSGTRLTVV.

The CDR3 is CASTTGEGGYGYTF. CDR3 DNA: TGTGCCAGCACCACTGGAGAGGGTGGCTATGGCTACACCTTC. This sequence joins TRBV7-9 and TRBJ1-2; D gene ambiguous. The CDR3 spans 14 residues. V was pared by 7 bases and J by 4 bases, with 16 bases between. Germline CDR1 reads SEHNR; CDR2 reads FQNEAQ (reference sequence).

The V gene is TRBV6-1, the J gene TRBJ2-5; 10 positions match TRBD1. CDR3 length: 15 residues. Germline V CDR1 and CDR2: MNHNS, SASEGT. J lost 4 bases, V lost 1 base, and 3 bases had no gene match. The CDR3 coding sequence is TGTGCCAGCAGTGAAGGTGGGACAGGGGTAGAGACCCAGTACTTC. It is translated as CASSEGGTGVETQYF.

The chain couples TRBV30 to TRBJ1-6; D perhaps matches TRBD1 (5 bases). V lost 4 bases and J lost 7, with 14 bases in between. Per germline, CDR1 GTSNPN and CDR2 SVGIG (reference sequence). CDR3 length equals 14 residues. CDR3 amino acids: CAWTVGEGNSPLHF. The CDR3 nucleotides read TGTGCCTGGACCGTCGGGGAGGGGAATTCACCCCTCCACTTT.

This chain's CDR3 is CASSLEASGSLTDTQYF. In DNA form, the CDR3 reads TGTGCCAGCAGCTTAGAGGCTAGCGGGAGCCTGACAGATACGCAGTATTTT. This chain links TRBV7-9 with TRBJ2-3; 10 bases are shared with TRBD2. The CDR3 totals 17 residues. Germline V gives CDR1 SEHNR, CDR2 FQNEAQ (reference sequence). Trimming took 1 base from V and 3 from J; bases not matched to a gene: 7.

The rearrangement links TRBV9 to TRBJ2-3; 12 bases line up with TRBD1. Germline V lookup: CDR1 SGDLS, CDR2 YYNGEE. J lost 0 bases, V lost 2 bases, and 4 bases had no gene match. The CDR3 has 17 residues. The CDR3 nucleotides are TGTGCCAGCAGCGTCGGGACAGGGGGCATTAGCACAGATACGCAGTATTTT. It codes for CASSVGTGGISTDTQYF.

The rearrangement joins TRBV15 to TRBJ1-5, with 8 bases lining up with TRBD1. The CDR3 is 15 amino acids. Germline assignment: CDR1 LNHNV and CDR2 YYDKDF (reference sequence). V dropped 6 bases and J dropped 4; count of bases not matched to a gene: 8. Here the CDR3 reads CATRETGTGNQPQHF. The CDR3 bases are TGTGCCACCAGGGAAACCGGGACAGGAAATCAGCCCCAGCATTTT.

This rearrangement joins TRBV3-1 (or the pseudogene TRBV3-2) to TRBJ2-5; D possibly corresponds to TRBD2 (6 bases). Per the germline V gene, CDR1 is LGHDT and CDR2 is YNNKEL (reference sequence). Trimming pared 1 base from V and 1 base from J, leaving 10 bases between. CDR3 size: 15 residues. Written as DNA, the CDR3 is TGTGCCAGCAGCCAAGGGGGGGTCCCCCAAGAGACCCAGTACTTC. Its protein is CASSQGGVPQETQYF.

The rearrangement uses TRBV7-9 and TRBJ2-1; 8 bases match TRBD2. The J segment lost 4 bases and the V segment lost 6 bases, leaving 5 bases of the junction unmatched. The CDR3 consists of 14 residues. Looked up from germline, CDR1 is SEHNR and CDR2 is FQNEAQ (reference sequence). The CDR3 nucleotides are TGTGCCAGCAGGGTGAGCGGGGGTTACAATGAGCAGTTCTTC. Protein sequence: CASRVSGGYNEQFF.

The sample holds one count of this clone. The J gene is TRBJ2-3, the V gene TRBV2; D not resolved. The germline V gene encodes CDR1 SNHLY and CDR2 FYNNEI. V was cut by 4 bases and J by 0 bases, with 8 bases left in between. CDR3 length equals 14 residues. CDR3 sequence reads: CASSVTTSTDTQYF. As DNA, the CDR3 is TGTGCCAGCAGTGTGACAACTAGCACAGATACGCAGTATTTT. The full variable domain, its missing parts supplied by reference TRBV2 and TRBJ2-3, is EPEVTQTPSHQVTQMGQEVILRCVPISNHLYFYWYRQILGQKVEFLVSFYNNEISEKSEIFDDQFSVERPDGSNFTLKIRSTKLEDSAMYFCASSVTTSTDTQYFGPGTRLTVL.

The rearrangement joins TRBV6-1 to TRBJ1-2, with D possibly matching TRBD1 (5 bases). The V gene's germline CDR1 is MNHNS and CDR2 SASEGT. The V gene lost 2 bases and the J gene lost 7 bases, with 8 bases spanning the gap. CDR3 length equals 12 residues. The CDR3: CASSEWGGGYTF. DNA of the CDR3: TGTGCCAGCAGTGAATGGGGGGGTGGCTACACCTTC.

J is TRBJ2-2 and V is TRBV7-8; D unclear. The CDR3 contains 14 residues. Trimming shortened V by 6 bases and J by 1 base, and 9 bases separated the two germline ends. The V gene's germline CDR1 is SGHVS and CDR2 FQNEAQ. CDR3 sequence reads: CASRSTENTGELFF. The DNA of the CDR3 is TGTGCCAGCAGGTCGACTGAGAACACCGGGGAGCTGTTTTTT.

This clone was observed once. The V call is TRBV2, the J call TRBJ1-1, with 7 bases matching TRBD1. The trim removed 10 bases at V and 3 bases at J, leaving 8 bases unmatched. Germline V gene lookup returns CDR1 SNHLY and CDR2 FYNNEI. The CDR3 length is 13 residues. The CDR3 coding sequence is TGTGCCACCAAGTACAGGGGCTACACTGAAGCTTTCTTT. This gives the protein CATKYRGYTEAFF. The full variable domain, completed using reference TRBV2 and TRBJ1-1, is EPEVTQTPSHQVTQMGQEVILRCVPISNHLYFYWYRQILGQKVEFLVSFYNNEISEKSEIFDDQFSVERPDGSNFTLKIRSTKLEDSAMYFCATKYRGYTEAFFGQGTRLTVV.

The chain links TRBV10-3 to TRBJ1-2, with D tentatively TRBD1 (6 bases). The V gene lost 4 bases and the J gene lost 6 bases, with 9 bases spanning the gap. From germline, CDR1 is ENHRY and CDR2 SYGVKD. There are 12 residues in the CDR3. The CDR3 DNA reads TGTGCCATCAGTGGCACAGGGCATGGCTACACCTTC. Translation gives CAISGTGHGYTF.